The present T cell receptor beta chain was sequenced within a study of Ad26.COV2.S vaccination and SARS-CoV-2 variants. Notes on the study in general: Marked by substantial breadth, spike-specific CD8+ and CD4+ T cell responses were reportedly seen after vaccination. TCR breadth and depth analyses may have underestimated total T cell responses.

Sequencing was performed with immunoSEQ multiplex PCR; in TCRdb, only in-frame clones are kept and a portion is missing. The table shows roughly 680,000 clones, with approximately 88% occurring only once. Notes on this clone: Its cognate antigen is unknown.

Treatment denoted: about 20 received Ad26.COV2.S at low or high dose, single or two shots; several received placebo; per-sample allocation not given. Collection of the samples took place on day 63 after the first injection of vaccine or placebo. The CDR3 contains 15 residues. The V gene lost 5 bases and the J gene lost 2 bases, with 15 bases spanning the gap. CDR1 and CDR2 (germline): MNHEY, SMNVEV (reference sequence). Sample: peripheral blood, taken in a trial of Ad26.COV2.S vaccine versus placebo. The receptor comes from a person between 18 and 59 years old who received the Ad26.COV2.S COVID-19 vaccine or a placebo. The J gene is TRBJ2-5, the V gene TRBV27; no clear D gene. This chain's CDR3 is CASSPFLGGQETQYF. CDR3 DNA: TGTGCCAGCAGTCCCTTCTTGGGCGGACAAGAGACCCAGTACTTC.